What follows is one TCR beta chain and its context. The data belong to a study of blood T cell repertoires in COVID-19. Study-wide background: Acute and convalescent COVID-19 samples came from the United States, Italy and Spain. PBMCs, B-cell-depleted T cells, or T cells were the source of the cDNA or gDNA that made up the material.

Sequencing used immunoSEQ multiplex PCR; TCRdb keeps in-frame clones, though not all of them. Of under 300,000 clones listed, around 84% are singletons. In the 2 weeks before study entry, exposed participants met a COVID-19 case, which was PCR-confirmed or clinician-diagnosed. The germline CDR1 and CDR2 sequences are ENHRY and SYGVKD. CDR3 size: 13 residues. Trimming took 4 bases from V and 7 from J, leaving 14 bases between them. This chain connects TRBV10-3 to TRBJ2-7; the D gene is possibly TRBD2 (6 bases). This receptor was identified in a woman aged 45 to 65 who had been exposed to COVID-19. Sequenced: PBMCs or T cells enriched from blood (not recorded which). The CDR3 DNA follows: TGTGCCATCAGTGGGAGGGTACTAGAAGAGCAGTACTTC. This gives the protein CAISGRVLEEQYF.